This TCR beta chain was found in a study of blood T cell repertoires in COVID-19. The J segment lost 4 bases and the V segment lost 3 bases, leaving 12 bases of the junction unmatched. The CDR3 extends over 16 amino acids. The germline V gene has CDR1 SNHLY and CDR2 FYNNEI. Assay used: immunoSEQ multiplex PCR; TCRdb lists only in-frame clones, some missing. The sample lists some 100,000 clones, about nine tenths occurring once. J is TRBJ2-7 and V is TRBV2; 7 nucleotides line up with TRBD2. The sample taken for sequencing was peripheral blood. The sequence came from a man aged 70-80 years who had recovered from COVID-19. This chain's CDR3 is CASSELRENLRYEQYF. The CDR3 region has the DNA TGTGCCAGCAGTGAGCTGCGGGAGAATTTAAGGTACGAGCAGTACTTC. Complete variable domain (other parts from reference TRBV2 and TRBJ2-7): EPEVTQTPSHQVTQMGQEVILRCVPISNHLYFYWYRQILGQKVEFLVSFYNNEISEKSEIFDDQFSVERPDGSNFTLKIRSTKLEDSAMYFCASSELRENLRYEQYFGPGTRLTVT.